This is a list of T cell receptor beta chains from one sample in a study of blood T cell repertoires in COVID-19. TCRdb's copy holds only in-frame clones and misses some; the assay was immunoSEQ multiplex PCR. The table lists about 200,000 clones, approximately 90% of them singletons. Sequences were obtained from peripheral blood. Receptors were obtained from a man between 60 and 75 years old with COVID-19, enrolled during active disease. CDR3s include the opening cysteine and the closing phenylalanine or tryptophan. D genes are given only for firm matches. Rows may omit the clone size; those that give it use once, few, many or a size class.

CDR3 length: 14; J gene: TRBJ2-5; clone size: once; V gene: TRBV21-1; D gene: .; CDR3 DNA: TGTGCCAGCAGCAAAGCGCGTCCGAGGGAGACCCAGTACTTC; CDR3 protein: CASSKARPRETQYF
CDR3 length: 12; J gene: TRBJ2-3; clone size: .; V gene: TRBV30; D gene: .; CDR3 DNA: TGTGCCTGGAGTGTCAACACAGATACGCAGTATTTT; CDR3 protein: CAWSVNTDTQYF
CDR3 length: 14; J gene: TRBJ2-5; clone size: .; V gene: TRBV18; D gene: TRBD1; CDR3 DNA: TGTGCCAGCTCACTGGCAGGGGGCTCAGAGACCCAGTACTTC; CDR3 protein: CASSLAGGSETQYF
CDR3 length: 14; J gene: TRBJ1-2; clone size: .; V gene: TRBV28; D gene: .; CDR3 DNA: TGTGCCAGCCTGGGACAAACGCGAGACTATGGCTACACCTTC; CDR3 protein: CASLGQTRDYGYTF
CDR3 length: 15; J gene: TRBJ1-2; clone size: .; V gene: TRBV2; D gene: TRBD1; CDR3 DNA: TGTGCCAGCAGTGTCCAGGGGGCTATTGACTATGGCTACACCTTC; CDR3 protein: CASSVQGAIDYGYTF
CDR3 length: 15; J gene: TRBJ2-1; clone size: .; V gene: TRBV7-2; D gene: TRBD2; CDR3 DNA: TGTGCCAGCAGCTTTAGCGGGAAGTTGTTCAATGAGCAGTTCTTC; CDR3 protein: CASSFSGKLFNEQFF
CDR3 length: 14; J gene: TRBJ2-5; clone size: .; V gene: TRBV9; D gene: .; CDR3 DNA: TGTGCCAGCAGCGTAGCGGGAGTCGGGGAGACCCAGTACTTC; CDR3 protein: CASSVAGVGETQYF
CDR3 length: 15; J gene: TRBJ2-1; clone size: .; V gene: TRBV7-9; D gene: TRBD2; CDR3 DNA: TGTGCCAGCAGCTTAGTGGGAGGGGTCGGGACTGAGCAGTTCTTC; CDR3 protein: CASSLVGGVGTEQFF
CDR3 length: 18; J gene: TRBJ2-3; clone size: .; V gene: TRBV3-1/TRBV3-2; D gene: TRBD2; CDR3 DNA: TGTGCCAGCAGCCCTTACCTGGTAGCGGGAGGTAGCACAGATACGCAGTATTTT; CDR3 protein: CASSPYLVAGGSTDTQYF
CDR3 length: 13; J gene: TRBJ2-2; clone size: .; V gene: TRBV9; D gene: .; CDR3 DNA: TGTGCCAGCAGCAGCACTCCCACCGGGGAGCTGTTTTTT; CDR3 protein: CASSSTPTGELFF
CDR3 length: 17; J gene: TRBJ1-5; clone size: .; V gene: TRBV30; D gene: TRBD1; CDR3 DNA: TGTGCCTGCGGCGGACAGGCCAGCCCTTATAGCAATCAGCCCCAGCATTTT; CDR3 protein: CACGGQASPYSNQPQHF
CDR3 length: 16; J gene: TRBJ2-2; clone size: .; V gene: TRBV19; D gene: TRBD2; CDR3 DNA: TGTGCCAGTAGTCCCCTAGGACTAGCGACCACCGGGGAGCTGTTTTTT; CDR3 protein: CASSPLGLATTGELFF
CDR3 length: 14; J gene: TRBJ2-7; clone size: .; V gene: TRBV6-5; D gene: .; CDR3 DNA: TGTGCCAGCAGTTATCAGACAGGATCCTACGAGCAGTACTTC; CDR3 protein: CASSYQTGSYEQYF